This TCR beta chain emerged from a study of CD8 T cells in ankylosing spondylitis. On this clonotype itself: The antigen remains undetermined.

V lost 0 bases to trimming and J lost 5 bases, with 10 bases between them. The CDR3 has 14 amino acids. The germline gives CDR1 MGHRA, CDR2 YSYEKL. Findings and limits, study-wide: Characteristic of ankylosing spondylitis blood, it appeared, was a TCR beta motif comprising several highly homologous variants. Significantly higher representation of disease-linked clones was reported for matched ankylosing spondylitis synovial fluid. With a CD8+ phenotype, disease-linked clones were relatively rare in peripheral blood.

Each TCR beta library was made by quantitative 5'-RACE that incorporated molecular barcodes. TCRdb passed the 5' RACE reads through MiXCR, listing each CDR3 protein once. Of 300,000 to 400,000 distinct CDR3 sequences listed, roughly 15% are singletons. The sequenced material came from blood, either unsorted or a sorted T cell fraction (not recorded which). The clonotype was recovered from a male donor with ankylosing spondylitis or in good health (not recorded which). V is TRBV4-1 and J is TRBJ1-2; D gene ambiguous. The CDR3 sequence is CASSQDNLAYGYTF. As DNA, the CDR3 is TGCGCCAGCAGCCAAGATAATTTGGCGTATGGCTACACCTTC.